These T cell receptor beta chains were read from a single sample in a study of identical twins. TCRdb ran MiXCR on the 5' RACE reads and lists one entry per CDR3 protein. The profile covers 550,000 to 700,000 distinct CDR3 sequences, with roughly 9.9% appearing a single time and roughly 3% taken by the ten largest. The data also belong to a second study, concerning yellow fever vaccine responses in identical twins.

Sequenced: PBMCs. These receptors were taken from a woman aged 18 to 35 in good health. Both conserved end residues are part of each CDR3. D genes are given only for firm matches. The size of a clone is reported for some rows only, either as once, few or many, or as a class for expanded clones.

clone size: few; J gene: TRBJ2-1; D gene: -; V gene: TRBV3-1; CDR3 protein: CASSHGYNEQFF; CDR3 DNA: TGTGCCAGCAGCCATGGCTACAATGAGCAGTTCTTC
clone size: many; J gene: TRBJ2-3; D gene: -; V gene: TRBV12-3/TRBV12-4; CDR3 protein: CASTDQDYEMGDTQYF; CDR3 DNA: TGTGCCAGCACCGACCAGGACTACGAGATGGGAGATACGCAGTATTTT
clone size: once; J gene: TRBJ2-5; D gene: -; V gene: TRBV20-1; CDR3 protein: CSSGEIPGFPGTQYF; CDR3 DNA: TGCAGTTCGGGCGAGATACCGGGCTTCCCCGGGACCCAGTACTTC
clone size: many; J gene: TRBJ2-7; D gene: -; V gene: TRBV12-3/TRBV12-4; CDR3 protein: CASSESLVSYEQYF; CDR3 DNA: TGTGCCAGCAGTGAAAGTCTTGTCTCCTACGAGCAGTACTTC
clone size: many; J gene: TRBJ2-7; D gene: TRBD2; V gene: TRBV5-1; CDR3 protein: CASSVTSGSFYEQYF; CDR3 DNA: TGCGCCAGCAGCGTGACTAGCGGATCTTTCTACGAGCAGTACTTC
clone size: many; J gene: TRBJ2-1; D gene: -; V gene: TRBV12-3/TRBV12-4; CDR3 protein: CASSLNNGQGHNEQFF; CDR3 DNA: TGTGCCAGCAGTTTAAATAACGGGCAGGGTCACAATGAGCAGTTCTTC
clone size: -; J gene: TRBJ2-1; D gene: TRBD1; V gene: TRBV7-3; CDR3 protein: CASSLINRGRYNEQFF; CDR3 DNA: TGTGCCAGCAGCCTTATTAACAGGGGACGATACAATGAGCAGTTCTTC
clone size: -; J gene: TRBJ1-2; D gene: -; V gene: TRBV12-3/TRBV12-4; CDR3 protein: CASSLAGSLYGYTF; CDR3 DNA: TGTGCCAGCAGTTTAGCCGGGTCTCTGTATGGCTACACCTTC
clone size: -; J gene: TRBJ2-2; D gene: TRBD2; V gene: TRBV11-2; CDR3 protein: CASSLRAGKHANTGELFF; CDR3 DNA: TGTGCCAGCAGCTTAAGAGCGGGAAAACACGCGAACACCGGGGAGCTGTTTTTT
clone size: few; J gene: TRBJ2-4; D gene: TRBD2; V gene: TRBV12-3/TRBV12-4; CDR3 protein: CASSLVVRGGAKNIQYF; CDR3 DNA: TGTGCCAGCAGTTTAGTTGTGCGGGGGGGAGCCAAAAACATTCAGTACTTC
clone size: many; J gene: TRBJ2-1; D gene: -; V gene: TRBV20-1; CDR3 protein: CSARSEAGEQFF; CDR3 DNA: TGCAGTGCTAGGTCTGAGGCGGGTGAGCAGTTCTTC
clone size: many; J gene: TRBJ2-7; D gene: -; V gene: TRBV7-2; CDR3 protein: CASSLRSEFSYEQYF; CDR3 DNA: TGTGCCAGCAGCTTACGGAGCGAGTTCTCCTACGAGCAGTACTTC
clone size: -; J gene: TRBJ2-2; D gene: TRBD1; V gene: TRBV2; CDR3 protein: CASKKDRGLTGELFF; CDR3 DNA: TGTGCCAGCAAAAAAGACAGGGGGCTCACCGGGGAGCTGTTTTTT
clone size: few; J gene: TRBJ2-3; D gene: -; V gene: TRBV29-1; CDR3 protein: CSVDSQGDTQYF; CDR3 DNA: TGCAGCGTTGATTCCCAAGGGGATACGCAGTATTTT
clone size: -; J gene: TRBJ2-7; D gene: TRBD2; V gene: TRBV4-3; CDR3 protein: CASSQDRLAGVSYEQYF; CDR3 DNA: TGCGCCAGCAGCCAAGATAGGCTAGCGGGGGTCTCCTACGAGCAGTACTTC
clone size: many; J gene: TRBJ1-4; D gene: -; V gene: TRBV4-3; CDR3 protein: CASSQVEANEKLFF; CDR3 DNA: TGCGCCAGCAGCCAAGTTGAGGCTAATGAAAAACTGTTTTTT
clone size: once; J gene: TRBJ1-5; D gene: TRBD1; V gene: TRBV7-2; CDR3 protein: CASSWGTDYSNQPQHF; CDR3 DNA: TGTGCCAGCAGCTGGGGGACAGATTATAGCAATCAGCCCCAGCATTTT
clone size: -; J gene: TRBJ2-5; D gene: -; V gene: TRBV20-1; CDR3 protein: CSARDLSGAETQYF; CDR3 DNA: TGCAGTGCTAGAGATCTATCAGGGGCGGAGACCCAGTACTTC
clone size: many; J gene: TRBJ2-1; D gene: -; V gene: TRBV6-1; CDR3 protein: CASSEVGSAYNEQFF; CDR3 DNA: TGTGCCAGCAGTGAAGTCGGTAGCGCCTACAATGAGCAGTTCTTC
clone size: many; J gene: TRBJ2-1; D gene: -; V gene: TRBV27; CDR3 protein: CASSLDQTSSYNEQFF; CDR3 DNA: TGTGCCAGCAGTTTAGACCAGACGAGCTCCTACAATGAGCAGTTCTTC
clone size: few; J gene: TRBJ2-5; D gene: -; V gene: TRBV20-1; CDR3 protein: CSARDPGRGTMIETQYF; CDR3 DNA: TGCAGTGCTAGAGACCCGGGTAGGGGTACAATGATAGAGACCCAGTACTTC
clone size: -; J gene: TRBJ2-7; D gene: TRBD2; V gene: TRBV7-2; CDR3 protein: CASSSEGTSGSYEQYF; CDR3 DNA: TGTGCCAGCAGCTCCGAAGGGACTAGCGGGTCCTACGAGCAGTACTTC
clone size: many; J gene: TRBJ2-7; D gene: -; V gene: TRBV5-8; CDR3 protein: CASREVGGPNYEQYF; CDR3 DNA: TGTGCCAGCAGGGAGGTGGGGGGCCCAAACTACGAGCAGTACTTC
clone size: -; J gene: TRBJ2-3; D gene: TRBD2; V gene: TRBV9; CDR3 protein: CASSSRQAGNTDTQYF; CDR3 DNA: TGTGCCAGCAGCTCTAGACAAGCGGGGAACACAGATACGCAGTATTTT
clone size: -; J gene: TRBJ1-2; D gene: -; V gene: TRBV10-3; CDR3 protein: CAISAGDYGYTF; CDR3 DNA: TGTGCCATCAGTGCCGGGGACTATGGCTACACCTTC